One sample yielded the 14 T cell receptor beta chains listed below, sequenced in a study of blood T cell repertoires in COVID-19. Clones were read by immunoSEQ multiplex PCR, and TCRdb kept only the in-frame ones, dropping some. The data show about 160,000 clones, around 80% seen once. Sample: peripheral blood. Every receptor here comes from a woman older than 75 with acute or convalescent COVID-19.

This clone appeared a few times. The chain carries TRBV23-1 and TRBJ1-2, with D hard to call. TRBV23-1 falls under the ORF class, with uncertain function. The CDR3 contains 14 residues. The V and J ends lost 7 bases and 1 base respectively, with 13 bases between them. Here the CDR3 reads CASTSPPGNYGYTF. CDR3 sequence (DNA): TGCGCCAGCACTTCACCCCCAGGTAACTATGGCTACACCTTC.

This chain connects TRBV11-2 to TRBJ2-7; 8 positions match TRBD2. V lost 5 bases and J lost 0; bases outside the gene matches: 12. This CDR3 is 17 amino acids long. Germline CDR1 SGHAT, CDR2 FQNNGV. The CDR3 sequence: CASSLSLAGAGSYEQYF. The DNA of the CDR3 is TGTGCCAGCAGCCTGTCGCTAGCGGGTGCCGGCTCCTACGAGCAGTACTTC.

The rearrangement joins TRBV6-6 to TRBJ2-7, with 11 bases aligning to TRBD2. The V gene's germline CDR1 is MNHNY and CDR2 SVGAGI (reference sequence). Losses at the gene ends were 7 bases for V and 5 bases for J; bases not matched to a gene: 10. The CDR3 length is 15 residues. CDR3 amino acids: CASTNSGRASNEQYF. CDR3 sequence (DNA): TGTGCCAGCACCAATAGCGGGAGGGCCTCGAACGAGCAGTACTTC.

This rearrangement joins TRBV5-4 to TRBJ2-7, with TRBD2 matching 12 bases. Germline V CDR1 and CDR2: SGHNT, YYREEE (reference sequence). CDR3 length: 18 residues. V was pared by 3 bases and J by 3 bases, with 13 bases of the junction left unmatched. In nucleotides, the CDR3 is TGTGCCAGCAGCTGGACTAGCGGGATTAGCTTCTATCACTACGAGCAGTACTTC. This gives the protein CASSWTSGISFYHYEQYF. The complete variable domain, with remaining parts taken from reference TRBV5-4 and TRBJ2-7, reads ETGVTQSPTHLIKTRGQQVTLRCSSQSGHNTVSWYQQALGQGPQFIFQYYREEENGRGNFPPRFSGLQFPNYSSELNVNALELDDSALYLCASSWTSGISFYHYEQYFGPGTRLTVT.

V usage is TRBV7-2 and J usage is TRBJ1-1; D perhaps matches TRBD1 (6 bases). Germline V CDR1 and CDR2: SGHTA, FQGNSA. V was shortened by 6 bases and J by 5 bases, with 13 bases between the two germline ends. This CDR3 is 13 amino acids long. The CDR3 region has the DNA TGTGCCAGCAGGCATAACAGGGCAACTGAAGCTTTCTTT. This sequence encodes CASRHNRATEAFF.

This clone was detected a few times. The genes are TRBV5-6 and TRBJ1-3; D is uncertain. Looked up from germline, CDR1 is SGHDT and CDR2 is YYEEEE. Trimming pared 4 bases from V and 4 bases from J, leaving 12 bases between. The CDR3 is made up of 14 amino acids. The CDR3 here is CASSPLLFGNTIYF. CDR3 sequence (DNA): TGTGCCAGCAGCCCCCTACTATTCGGAAACACCATATATTTT.

The chain carries TRBV18 and TRBJ1-4, with D tentatively TRBD1 (5 bases). Between the trimmed V and J ends, which lost 2 bases and 6 bases, there was a span of 16 bases. Germline CDR1 KGHSH, CDR2 LQKENI. The CDR3 length is 16 residues. CDR3 amino acids: CASSPSGGLRDEKLFF. CDR3 DNA: TGTGCCAGCTCACCATCCGGGGGACTGCGGGATGAAAAACTGTTTTTT. Full variable domain (remainder filled in from reference TRBV18 and TRBJ1-4): NAGVMQNPRHLVRRRGQEARLRCSPMKGHSHVYWYRQLPEEGLKFMVYLQKENIIDESGMPKERFSAEFPKEGPSILRIQQVVRGDSAAYFCASSPSGGLRDEKLFFGSGTQLSVL.

This chain joins TRBV18 and TRBJ2-7, with D possibly being TRBD1 (6 bases). Trimming left V 1 base short and J 4 bases short, with 17 bases between. This CDR3 comprises 16 residues. The germline CDR1 and CDR2 sequences are KGHSH and LQKENI. In nucleotides, the CDR3 is TGTGCCAGCTCACCACTAACGGGACACCGGAGGTACGAGCAGTACTTC. Its protein product is CASSPLTGHRRYEQYF.

This CDR3 is CASSLAQGKTQYF. For the CDR3, the DNA is TGTGCCAGCAGTTTAGCACAGGGAAAGACCCAGTACTTC. The chain carries TRBV12-3 or TRBV12-4 and TRBJ2-5, with D possibly TRBD1 on 6 matching bases. CDR3 length: 13 amino acids. V lost 0 bases and J lost 6, with 8 bases in between.

J is TRBJ2-3 and V is TRBV5-1, with D unclear. Per germline, CDR1 SGHRS and CDR2 YFSETQ. Trimming pared 1 base from V and 6 bases from J, leaving 12 bases between. CDR3 size: 14 residues. CDR3 residues: CASSLISLVDTQYF. In nucleotides, the CDR3 is TGCGCCAGCAGCTTGATTTCCCTAGTGGATACGCAGTATTTT. The full variable domain, with the rest looked up from reference TRBV5-1 and TRBJ2-3, is KAGVTQTPRYLIKTRGQQVTLSCSPISGHRSVSWYQQTPGQGLQFLFEYFSETQRNKGNFPGRFSGRQFSNSRSEMNVSTLELGDSALYLCASSLISLVDTQYFGPGTRLTVL.

This rearrangement joins TRBV4-1 to TRBJ2-1; the match to TRBD2 covers 8 bases. V gave up 4 bases and J gave up 4 bases; unmatched junction bases: 9. Germline V lookup: CDR1 MGHRA, CDR2 YSYEKL. The CDR3 sequence is 16 residues long. CDR3 sequence reads: CASSPRAGGRYNEQFF. The CDR3 coding sequence is TGCGCCAGCAGCCCCCGCGCGGGAGGCCGTTACAATGAGCAGTTCTTC.

This chain connects TRBV6-2 or TRBV6-3 to TRBJ2-7; 7 bases are shared with TRBD2. There are 14 residues in the CDR3. Germline CDR1 is MNHEY and CDR2 is SVGEGT. The junction had 3 bases not matched to a gene; V was cut back by 4 bases and J by 0 bases. CDR3: CASSFRTSSYEQYF. CDR3 nucleotide sequence: TGTGCCAGCAGTTTCCGGACTAGCTCCTACGAGCAGTACTTC.

This chain uses TRBV27 with TRBJ1-4; D is unclear. V was cut by 3 bases and J by 7 bases, with 9 bases left in between. The CDR3 is made up of 13 amino acids. Germline lookup yields CDR1 MNHEY and CDR2 SMNVEV (reference sequence). The CDR3 region is CASSLRRSEKLFF. The CDR3 DNA is TGTGCCAGCAGTTTGAGGCGGAGTGAAAAACTGTTTTTT.

A few counts support this clone. The rearrangement links TRBV4-1 to TRBJ2-7; D might be TRBD1 (6 bases). Germline loops: CDR1 MGHRA, CDR2 YSYEKL. This CDR3 region has 12 residues. V lost 3 bases, J lost 3 bases, and 6 bases lay in between. CDR3 DNA: TGCGCCAGCAGCCAGACAGGCTACGAGCAGTACTTC. Amino acids: CASSQTGYEQYF.